This T cell receptor (beta chain) was sequenced for a study of T cells after yellow fever vaccination. Study observations and caveats: Within FACS-sorted repertoires, abundant clonotypes contaminating from the bulk population could be present.

This clonotype was counted only a few times. No antigen is known for it. Conversion of TCR transcripts into cDNA relied on 5'RACE template switching, which added a universal primer site and UMIs. One entry per CDR3 protein results from TCRdb running MiXCR on the 5' RACE reads. The data show under 550,000 distinct CDR3 sequences, 21% seen once. Germline CDR1 and CDR2: MNHEY and SMNVEV (reference sequence). The V end lost 4 bases, the J end lost 1 base, and 11 bases lay between the germline ends. This CDR3 region has 15 residues. This TCR derives from a young man who received the YFV17D yellow fever vaccine. The chain has TRBV27 and TRBJ1-5, with a weak D call TRBD1 (6 bases). Sequencing used PBMCs, obtained 21 days after the first yellow fever vaccination. CDR3 amino acids: CASSSRDTSNQPQHF. In nucleotides, the CDR3 is TGTGCCAGCAGTTCAAGGGACACCAGCAATCAGCCCCAGCATTTT.